Each of the 28 T cell receptor beta chains below was sequenced from the same sample in a study of blood T cell repertoires in COVID-19. Only in-frame clones appear in the TCRdb table, and some are missing; sequencing was by immunoSEQ multiplex PCR. The sample has under 350,000 clones; 85% are singletons. Material for sequencing was peripheral blood. All receptors derive from a human donor in a cohort sampled during active COVID-19.

This clone came up once. This rearrangement joins TRBV6-5 to TRBJ2-7, with TRBD2 as a possible D gene (5 bases). Between the trimmed V and J ends, which lost 4 bases and 0 bases, there was a span of 10 bases. CDR1 is MNHEY, CDR2 SVGAGI, per germline. This CDR3 is built from 14 residues. Here the CDR3 DNA reads TGTGCCAGCAGTTCGGGGTGGCCCTCCTACGAGCAGTACTTC. Its protein product is CASSSGWPSYEQYF.

The V and J genes are TRBV7-8 and TRBJ2-1; D call uncertain. This CDR3 is 13 amino acids long. V gave up 1 base and J gave up 6 bases, with 7 bases separating them. Germline lookup yields CDR1 SGHVS and CDR2 FQNEAQ. CDR3 DNA sequence: TGTGCCAGCAGCTTAGAGAGTCCCAATGAGCAGTTCTTC. It is translated as CASSLESPNEQFF.

This clone was observed at least ten times. V usage is TRBV5-4 and J usage is TRBJ2-3, with D possibly TRBD2 on 5 matching bases. The CDR3 loop spans 15 amino acids. The germline gives CDR1 SGHNT, CDR2 YYREEE (reference sequence). The ends were cut back, 4 bases at V and 0 bases at J, with 12 bases in the middle. The CDR3 DNA reads TGTGCCAGCAGCGAAGCGGCAGCTAGCACAGATACGCAGTATTTT. Protein product: CASSEAAASTDTQYF. Filled out from reference TRBV5-4 and TRBJ2-3, the complete variable domain reads ETGVTQSPTHLIKTRGQQVTLRCSSQSGHNTVSWYQQALGQGPQFIFQYYREEENGRGNFPPRFSGLQFPNYSSELNVNALELDDSALYLCASSEAAASTDTQYFGPGTRLTVL.

The gene calls are TRBV5-4 and TRBJ2-2, with TRBD2 matching 11 bases. V gave up 4 bases and J gave up 5 bases; unmatched junction bases: 7. The CDR3 covers 16 residues. Germline-derived CDR1 and CDR2 are SGHNT and YYREEE (reference sequence). Written as DNA, the CDR3 is TGTGCCAGCAGCAAAAACATAGCGGGAGGGACCGGGGAGCTGTTTTTT. It translates to CASSKNIAGGTGELFF.

This chain uses TRBV6-2 or TRBV6-3 with TRBJ2-5; TRBD1 is a possible D gene (5 bases). This CDR3 spans 14 amino acids. V lost 0 bases to trimming and J lost 2 bases, with 7 bases between them. The germline gives CDR1 MNHEY, CDR2 SVGEGT. The CDR3 region has the DNA TGTGCCAGCAGTTACTCAGGGGTACAAGAGACCCAGTACTTC. Its protein is CASSYSGVQETQYF.

J is TRBJ1-5 and V is TRBV5-1; D possibly corresponds to TRBD1 (6 bases). Trimming removed 4 bases at V and 2 bases at J, with 13 bases between. Germline loops: CDR1 SGHRS, CDR2 YFSETQ. This CDR3 spans 15 amino acids. The CDR3 DNA reads TGCGCCAGCAGCCCCGCAGGGGCTCGCAATCAGCCCCAGCATTTT. Its translation: CASSPAGARNQPQHF. Full variable domain (missing parts from reference TRBV5-1 and TRBJ1-5): KAGVTQTPRYLIKTRGQQVTLSCSPISGHRSVSWYQQTPGQGLQFLFEYFSETQRNKGNFPGRFSGRQFSNSRSEMNVSTLELGDSALYLCASSPAGARNQPQHFGDGTRLSIL.

This chain links TRBV6-6 with TRBJ1-4; 8 bases line up with TRBD1. The CDR3 is 13 amino acids. V was clipped by 8 bases and J by 5 bases; unmatched bases: 4. Germline V gene lookup returns CDR1 MNHNY and CDR2 SVGAGI (reference sequence). The CDR3 reads CASYRDRNEKLFF. As DNA, the CDR3 is TGTGCCAGCTACAGGGACAGGAATGAAAAACTGTTTTTT.

V gene TRBV18 combines with J gene TRBJ2-6; TRBD2 matches 7 bases. Germline trimming cut 6 bases from V and 0 bases from J; bases unmatched to any gene: 5. This CDR3 contains 16 residues. CDR1 is KGHSH, CDR2 LQKENI, per germline. Here the CDR3 DNA reads TGTGCCAGCTCCCCCCCGGGGGGCTCTGGGGCCAACGTCCTGACTTTC. This codes for CASSPPGGSGANVLTF.

V is TRBV3-1 (or the pseudogene TRBV3-2) and J is TRBJ2-5; no reliable D call. CDR3 length equals 12 residues. V was pared by 4 bases and J by 4 bases, with 7 bases between. Germline CDR1 reads LGHDT; CDR2 reads YNNKEL (reference sequence). The CDR3 loop reads CASSLTRETQYF. DNA of the CDR3: TGTGCCAGCAGCCTTACGAGAGAGACCCAGTACTTC.

The V gene is TRBV5-3, the J gene TRBJ1-1; D unresolved. TRBV5-3 is reported as an ORF; its role is uncertain. This CDR3 spans 14 amino acids. V dropped 4 bases and J dropped 8 bases, with 18 bases sitting between them. This CDR3 is CARSPFCGGEEAFF. DNA of the CDR3: TGTGCCAGAAGCCCTTTCTGCGGAGGAGAAGAAGCTTTCTTT.

A single count supports this clone. The genes are TRBV5-1 and TRBJ1-2, with a tentative D call TRBD1 (5 bases). The CDR3 sequence is 15 residues long. Trimming cost V 0 bases and J 8 bases, with 17 bases left between them. The V gene's germline CDR1 is SGHRS and CDR2 YFSETQ. The CDR3 sequence is CASSLAQPGGEGYTF. CDR3 nucleotides: TGCGCCAGCAGCTTGGCCCAACCTGGAGGGGAGGGCTACACCTTC.

V usage is TRBV11-2 and J usage is TRBJ1-6; D call uncertain. The CDR3 loop spans 17 amino acids. The germline gives CDR1 SGHAT, CDR2 FQNNGV. Trimming pared 6 bases from V and 0 bases from J, leaving 15 bases between. The CDR3 spells CASSDSRQSSYNSPLHF. CDR3 bases: TGTGCCAGCAGTGATAGCCGTCAGAGCTCCTATAATTCACCCCTCCACTTT.

This clone appeared a single time. The chain is built from TRBV7-8 and TRBJ2-3; 7 bases are shared with TRBD1. J lost 6 bases, V lost 9 bases, and 15 bases had no gene match. The germline V gene has CDR1 SGHVS and CDR2 FQNEAQ. The CDR3 contains 15 residues. The DNA of the CDR3 is TGTGCCAGTAGGGGCTCGGGAAGGGGGCGGGATACGCAGTATTTT. As protein: CASRGSGRGRDTQYF.

This clone occurred a few times. This sequence joins TRBV2 and TRBJ1-6; the match to TRBD1 covers 7 bases. Germline trimming cut 6 bases from V and 5 bases from J; bases unmatched to any gene: 10. The CDR3 length is 16 residues. The germline CDR1 and CDR2 sequences are SNHLY and FYNNEI. This CDR3 is CASRGDRAIDNSPLHF. The DNA of the CDR3 is TGTGCCAGCAGAGGCGACAGGGCGATAGATAATTCACCCCTCCACTTT.

CDR3 bases: TGTGCCAGCAGCCTCCAGTTATCTGGGGCCAACGTCCTGACTTTC. Amino acid sequence: CASSLQLSGANVLTF. This chain joins TRBV3-1 (or the pseudogene TRBV3-2) and TRBJ2-6; D is unresolved. Germline CDR1 LGHDT, CDR2 YNNKEL (reference sequence). With 4 bases removed from V and 1 base from J, the gap between germline ends came to 8 bases. This CDR3 has 15 residues.

The gene calls are TRBV6-6 and TRBJ2-2; D is undetermined. This CDR3 has 11 amino acids. Trimming pared 5 bases from V and 8 bases from J, leaving 6 bases between. Germline V CDR1 and CDR2: MNHNY, SVGAGI (reference sequence). The CDR3 reads CASSQRGELFF. CDR3 sequence (DNA): TGTGCCAGCAGTCAGAGGGGGGAGCTGTTTTTT.

This sequence joins TRBV6-5 and TRBJ1-1, with a weak D call TRBD1 (5 bases). Germline V CDR1 and CDR2: MNHEY, SVGAGI. V was cut by 6 bases and J by 1 base, with 15 bases left in between. This CDR3 is built from 15 residues. The CDR3 DNA is TGTGCCAGCAGGGCAGGGCTTTATTGGAACACTGAAGCTTTCTTT. It translates to CASRAGLYWNTEAFF.

This clone was observed once. The chain joins TRBV5-8 to TRBJ2-1; a weak D match, TRBD1 (8 bases). Germline V gene data show CDR1 as SGHTS and CDR2 as YDEGEE. This CDR3 is built from 15 residues. V was shortened by 4 bases and J by 11 bases, with 22 bases between the two germline ends. The CDR3 loop reads CASSIQGGARIQQFF. DNA for the CDR3: TGTGCCAGCAGCATACAGGGGGGGGCCCGAATCCAGCAGTTCTTC.

This clone was seen a single time. The chain carries TRBV19 and TRBJ1-1; the D is unclear. The germline V gene encodes CDR1 LNHDA and CDR2 SQIVND (reference sequence). CDR3 length: 14 residues. Trimming left V 0 bases short and J 8 bases short, with 13 bases between. CDR3 sequence (DNA): TGTGCCAGTAGTATAGAAGCCCGAGGCGGGGAAGCTTTCTTT. Translating it yields CASSIEARGGEAFF.

This chain connects TRBV5-4 to TRBJ1-2; D may be TRBD1 (5 bases). The CDR3 totals 14 residues. V was trimmed by 0 bases and J by 8 bases, leaving 14 bases between them. Germline lookup yields CDR1 SGHNT and CDR2 YYREEE (reference sequence). CDR3 nucleotides: TGTGCCAGCAGCTTGGGGCAGGGAGGAGGAGGCTACACCTTC. Protein product: CASSLGQGGGGYTF.

V gene TRBV9 combines with J gene TRBJ2-2; the D is unclear. Germline V gene lookup returns CDR1 SGDLS and CDR2 YYNGEE. Trimming cost V 4 bases and J 5 bases, with 6 bases left between them. The CDR3 loop spans 12 amino acids. The CDR3 here is CASSLSTGELFF. The CDR3 DNA is TGTGCCAGCAGCTTGAGTACCGGGGAGCTGTTTTTT.

This sequence joins TRBV4-1 and TRBJ1-3, with D possibly being TRBD1 (6 bases). Germline V gene sequence: CDR1 MGHRA, CDR2 YSYEKL. V lost 1 base and J 0 bases, leaving 13 bases between the germline ends. The length of the CDR3 is 17 residues. CDR3 nucleotide sequence: TGCGCCAGCAGCCAAGCTTTGATGGGGGCCTCTGGAAACACCATATATTTT. It yields the protein CASSQALMGASGNTIYF.

CDR3 coding DNA: TGTGCCAGCAGCGTGGCGACAGGACCGAACACTGAAGCTTTCTTT. Encoded protein: CASSVATGPNTEAFF. J is TRBJ1-1 and V is TRBV9, with D possibly matching TRBD1 (6 bases). Between the trimmed V and J ends, which lost 2 bases and 1 base, there was a span of 12 bases. In germline, CDR1 is SGDLS, CDR2 YYNGEE. The CDR3 totals 15 residues.

The chain uses TRBV30 and TRBJ1-6; perhaps TRBD1 as D (6 bases). V was trimmed by 1 base and J by 9 bases, leaving 16 bases between them. The germline gives CDR1 GTSNPN, CDR2 SVGIG (reference sequence). This CDR3 comprises 15 residues. The CDR3 reads CAWSGGKGRGSPLHF. The CDR3 DNA sequence: TGTGCCTGGAGTGGAGGAAAGGGCAGGGGTTCACCCCTCCACTTT.

J is TRBJ1-1 and V is TRBV4-1; 9 bases match TRBD1. Trimming removed 4 bases from V and 6 bases from J; junction bases left unmatched: 6. The CDR3 loop spans 14 amino acids. Germline assignment: CDR1 MGHRA and CDR2 YSYEKL. The CDR3 sequence: CASSRRQGGAEAFF. In DNA form, the CDR3 reads TGCGCCAGCAGCCGGCGACAGGGGGGAGCTGAAGCTTTCTTT.

The rearrangement joins TRBV5-1 to TRBJ2-5, with 7 bases aligning to TRBD2. Germline V gene data show CDR1 as SGHRS and CDR2 as YFSETQ. This CDR3 contains 14 residues. V gave up 4 bases and J gave up 3 bases; unmatched junction bases: 6. The CDR3 coding sequence is TGCGCCAGCAGCCCTGGGACTAACGAAGAGACCCAGTACTTC. Protein sequence: CASSPGTNEETQYF.

This CDR3 reads CASSPAYGTATDTQYF. The CDR3 nucleotides read TGCGCCAGCAGCCCCGCCTATGGGACAGCTACAGATACGCAGTATTTT. The chain employs TRBV4-1 and TRBJ2-3, with TRBD1 identical over 7 bases. J lost 3 bases, V lost 4 bases, and 10 bases had no gene match. Germline V gene sequence: CDR1 MGHRA, CDR2 YSYEKL. The CDR3 sequence is 16 residues long.

The chain couples TRBV5-1 to TRBJ2-6; TRBD2 agrees at 10 bases. Germline lookup yields CDR1 SGHRS and CDR2 YFSETQ. This CDR3 region has 16 residues. After removal of 1 base from V and 4 bases from J, the junction contained 2 bases not matched to a gene. The CDR3 sequence is CASSLTSGNGANVLTF. CDR3 bases: TGCGCCAGCAGCTTGACTAGCGGGAACGGGGCCAACGTCCTGACTTTC.